This T cell receptor (beta chain) was sequenced during a study of cytomegalovirus exposure and HLA in healthy donors. Amplification used 60 Vbeta primers and 13 Jbeta primers. Profiling relied on immunoSEQ multiplex PCR, and the TCRdb table lists in-frame clones only, not all of them. Here the sample table reports under 40,000 clones. This CDR3 comprises 11 residues. Germline-derived CDR1 and CDR2 are DFQATT and SNEGSKA (reference sequence). V dropped 6 bases and J dropped 5 bases, with 9 bases sitting between them. The J gene is TRBJ2-3, the V gene TRBV20-1; D might be TRBD2 (6 bases). The sequencing sample was made of PBMCs. This receptor was obtained from a woman between 35 and 50 years old in good health and CMV-seropositive. CDR3 nucleotides: TGCAGTGCCCGAGCGGGAGATACGCAGTATTTT. Its translation: CSARAGDTQYF.